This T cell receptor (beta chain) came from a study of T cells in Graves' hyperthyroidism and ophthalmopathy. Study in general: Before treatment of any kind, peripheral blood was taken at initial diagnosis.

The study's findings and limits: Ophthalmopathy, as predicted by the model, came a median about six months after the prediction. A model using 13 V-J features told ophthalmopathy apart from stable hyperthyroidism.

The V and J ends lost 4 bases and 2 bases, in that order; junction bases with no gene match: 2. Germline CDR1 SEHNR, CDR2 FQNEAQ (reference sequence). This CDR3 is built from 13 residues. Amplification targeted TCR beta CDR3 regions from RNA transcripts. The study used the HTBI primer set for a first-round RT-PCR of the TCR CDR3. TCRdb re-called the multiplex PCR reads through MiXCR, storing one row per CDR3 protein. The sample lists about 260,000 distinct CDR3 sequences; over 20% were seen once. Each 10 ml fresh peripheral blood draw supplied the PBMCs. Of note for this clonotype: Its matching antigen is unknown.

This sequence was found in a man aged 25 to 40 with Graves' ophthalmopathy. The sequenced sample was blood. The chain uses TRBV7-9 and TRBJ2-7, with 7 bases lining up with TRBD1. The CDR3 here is CASSSTGTYEQYF. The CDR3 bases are TGTGCCAGCAGCTCGACAGGGACCTACGAGCAGTACTTC.